This entry concerns a single T cell receptor beta chain. Its antigen is unknown. No quality values exist for individual bases; no much larger clone is one base distant. The Miltenyi Naive CD4+ T Cell Isolation kit was used to purify naive CD4+ T cells, and Tregs were depleted with CD25 microbeads. Tregs, naive and memory CD4+ T cells from tumor, blood and ipsilateral draining lymph nodes of a handful of breast cancer patients underwent full-length TCR alpha and beta sequencing. Tumor tissue, along with lymph nodes from ipsilateral axillary dissection, was perfused with PBS, minced, and then digested using collagenase I and hyaluronidase. FACS confirmed that the sorted cell populations were more than 90% pure. The data derive from a study (dated by TCRdb to between 2015 and 2016). About the investigation overall: Whether tumor-infiltrating Tregs in breast cancer are recruited from blood Tregs or converted in situ from other CD4+ T cell subsets was tested. Overall study outcomes, separate from this receptor: The TCR gene usage of tumor memory CD4+ T cells clustered together with blood and lymph node memory CD4+ cells and with lymph node naive CD4+ cells. The larger-cohort validation was restricted to a single TCR beta V-J rearrangement rather than whole repertoires. The greatest overlap of tumor-infiltrating Treg TCR alpha and beta sequences was with tumor naive CD4+ T cells, followed next by blood naive CD4+ T cells.

Amplification of full-length TCR variable regions was done by 5' RACE PCR using constant-region reverse primers, and this step was followed by semi-nested PCR with Nested Universal Primer A. The ReliaPrep RNA Cell Miniprep System was used to extract total RNA, which was then reverse transcribed into 5'RACE-ready cDNA with the SMARTer RACE 5'/3' Kit. Multiplex adaptors were used to barcode full-length TCR alpha and beta libraries, and the barcoded libraries were sequenced on an Illumina MiSeq. Under the source paper's analysis protocol: For each of nine subset-tissue groups, sequencing data from the five patients were combined, and the groups were compared by unsupervised clustering of TCR gene usage. The Morisita-Horn index was used to calculate repertoire similarity, with shared sequences weighted according to their contribution to each repertoire. The public reads were reanalyzed by TCRdb: fastp trimming at Q25, MiXCR alignment, in-frame beta chains only. Rows are unified per CDR3 protein, each entry keeping the most common DNA and genes. Here the V and J calls rest on TCRdb's processing, not on the authors' analysis. This sample is represented by tens of thousands of distinct CDR3 sequences; approximately 25% of them were singletons. 2.5% to 3.5% of the sample is held by the ten biggest clonotypes.

For CDR1 and CDR2, the germline V gene lists SQVTM and ANQGSEA. From its cysteine to its phenylalanine, the CDR3 spans 17 amino acids. Just the 51-base CDR3 DNA is kept, in frame starting at base 1. V is trimmed back by 4 bases and J by 2 bases, and the junction contains 14 bases that no gene match accounts for. Rearrangement joined TRBV29-1 to TRBJ2-1; 7 bases in between match TRBD2. The sequence was obtained from a female donor with breast cancer. Sequenced input: tumor-infiltrating naive CD4+ T cells sorted from the breast tumor. Taken with the paper, the label for cell subset or site translates to: naive CD4+ T cells, CD4+CD45RA+CD25-. The CDR3 reads CSVVPLRGSMTYNEQFF. Read as DNA, the sequence is TGCAGCGTTGTCCCCTTGCGCGGGAGCATGACCTACAATGAGCAGTTCTTC.